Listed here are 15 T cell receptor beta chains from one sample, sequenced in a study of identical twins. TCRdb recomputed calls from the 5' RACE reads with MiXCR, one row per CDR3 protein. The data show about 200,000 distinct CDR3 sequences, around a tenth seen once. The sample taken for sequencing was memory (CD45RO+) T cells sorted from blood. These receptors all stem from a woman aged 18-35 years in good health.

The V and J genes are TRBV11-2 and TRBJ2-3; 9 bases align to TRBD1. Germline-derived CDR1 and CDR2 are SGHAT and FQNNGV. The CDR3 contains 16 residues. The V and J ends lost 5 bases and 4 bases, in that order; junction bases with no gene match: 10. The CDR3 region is CASSAGDRVVADTQYF. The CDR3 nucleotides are TGTGCCAGCAGCGCGGGGGACAGGGTAGTGGCAGATACGCAGTATTTT.

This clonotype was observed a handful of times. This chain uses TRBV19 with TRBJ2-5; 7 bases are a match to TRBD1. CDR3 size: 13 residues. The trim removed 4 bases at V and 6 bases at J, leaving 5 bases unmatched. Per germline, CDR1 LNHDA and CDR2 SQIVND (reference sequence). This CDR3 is CASSRDRAQTQYF. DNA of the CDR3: TGTGCCAGTAGTAGGGACAGAGCCCAGACCCAGTACTTC.

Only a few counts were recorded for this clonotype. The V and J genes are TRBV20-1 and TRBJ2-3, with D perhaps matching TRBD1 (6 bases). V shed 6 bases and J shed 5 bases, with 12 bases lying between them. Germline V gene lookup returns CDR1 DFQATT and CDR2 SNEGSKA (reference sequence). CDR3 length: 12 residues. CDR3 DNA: TGCAGTGCCCGAACACAGGGAGATACGCAGTATTTT. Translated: CSARTQGDTQYF.

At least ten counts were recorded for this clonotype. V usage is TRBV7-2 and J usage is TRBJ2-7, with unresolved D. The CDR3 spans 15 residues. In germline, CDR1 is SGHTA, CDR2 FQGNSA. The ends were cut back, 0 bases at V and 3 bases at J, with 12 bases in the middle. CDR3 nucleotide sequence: TGTGCCAGCAGCTTAGCGGCGACCCAGATCTACGAGCAGTACTTC. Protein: CASSLAATQIYEQYF. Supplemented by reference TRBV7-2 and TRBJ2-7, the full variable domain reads GAGVSQSPSNKVTEKGKDVELRCDPISGHTALYWYRQSLGQGLEFLIYFQGNSAPDKSGLPSDRFSAERTGGSVSTLTIQRTQQEDSAVYLCASSLAATQIYEQYFGPGTRLTVT.

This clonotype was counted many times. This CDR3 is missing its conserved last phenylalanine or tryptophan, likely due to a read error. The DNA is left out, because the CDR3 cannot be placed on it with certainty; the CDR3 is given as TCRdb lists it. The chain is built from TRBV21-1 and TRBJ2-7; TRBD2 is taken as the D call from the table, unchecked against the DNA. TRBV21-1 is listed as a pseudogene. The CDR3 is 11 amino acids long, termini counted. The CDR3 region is CASSSTSGGVG.

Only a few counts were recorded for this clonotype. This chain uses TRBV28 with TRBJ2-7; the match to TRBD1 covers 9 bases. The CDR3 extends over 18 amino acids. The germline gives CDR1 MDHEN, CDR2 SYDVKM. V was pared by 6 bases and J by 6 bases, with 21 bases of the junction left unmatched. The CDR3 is CASSTGTGLLLGNPEQYF. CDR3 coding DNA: TGTGCCAGCAGCACCGGGACAGGGCTTCTTTTGGGGAATCCCGAGCAGTACTTC.

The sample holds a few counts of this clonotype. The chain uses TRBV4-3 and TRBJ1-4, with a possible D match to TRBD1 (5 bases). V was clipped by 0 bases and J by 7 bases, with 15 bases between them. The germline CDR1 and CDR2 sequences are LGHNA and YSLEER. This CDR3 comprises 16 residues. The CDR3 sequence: CASSQDRGASGEKLFF. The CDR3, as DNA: TGCGCCAGCAGCCAAGATCGCGGGGCGTCAGGTGAAAAACTGTTTTTT.

CDR3 loop: CASIPGQRNYEQYF. Written as DNA, the CDR3 is TGTGCCAGCATTCCGGGACAGAGAAACTACGAGCAGTACTTC. V usage is TRBV28 and J usage is TRBJ2-7; 7 nucleotides line up with TRBD1. CDR1 is MDHEN, CDR2 SYDVKM, per germline. V shed 7 bases and J 3 bases; nucleotides not matched to a gene: 9. This CDR3 has 14 residues.

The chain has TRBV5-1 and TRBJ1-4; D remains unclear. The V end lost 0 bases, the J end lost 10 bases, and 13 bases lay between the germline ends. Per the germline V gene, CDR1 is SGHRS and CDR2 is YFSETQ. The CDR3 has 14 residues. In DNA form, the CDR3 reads TGCGCCAGCAGCTTGGATCCAGGTCAGCGAAAACTGTTTTTT. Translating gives CASSLDPGQRKLFF.

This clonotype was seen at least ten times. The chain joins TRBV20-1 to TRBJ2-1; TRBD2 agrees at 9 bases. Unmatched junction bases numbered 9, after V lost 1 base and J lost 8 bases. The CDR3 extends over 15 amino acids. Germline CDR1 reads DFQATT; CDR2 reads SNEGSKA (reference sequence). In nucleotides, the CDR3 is TGCAGTGCTAGAGCGAGCGGGAGGATCGGCGATGAGCAGTTCTTC. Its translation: CSARASGRIGDEQFF.

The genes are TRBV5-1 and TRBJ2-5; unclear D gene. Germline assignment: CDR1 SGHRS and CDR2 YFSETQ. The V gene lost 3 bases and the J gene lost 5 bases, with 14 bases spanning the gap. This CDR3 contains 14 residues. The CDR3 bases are TGCGCCAGCAGCTCCTCAGTAGGAGACGAGACCCAGTACTTC. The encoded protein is CASSSSVGDETQYF.

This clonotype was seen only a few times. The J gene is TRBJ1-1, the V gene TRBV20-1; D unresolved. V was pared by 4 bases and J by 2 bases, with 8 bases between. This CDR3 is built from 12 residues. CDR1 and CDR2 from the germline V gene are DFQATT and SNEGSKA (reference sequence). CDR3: CSATGPNTEAFF. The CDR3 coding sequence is TGCAGTGCTACCGGGCCAAACACTGAAGCTTTCTTT.

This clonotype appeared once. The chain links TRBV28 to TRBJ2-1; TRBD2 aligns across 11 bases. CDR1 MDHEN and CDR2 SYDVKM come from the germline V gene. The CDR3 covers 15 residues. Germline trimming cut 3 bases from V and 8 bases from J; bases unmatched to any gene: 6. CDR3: CASSFSGGGKDEQFF. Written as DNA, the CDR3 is TGTGCCAGCAGTTTTAGCGGGGGGGGAAAAGATGAGCAGTTCTTC.

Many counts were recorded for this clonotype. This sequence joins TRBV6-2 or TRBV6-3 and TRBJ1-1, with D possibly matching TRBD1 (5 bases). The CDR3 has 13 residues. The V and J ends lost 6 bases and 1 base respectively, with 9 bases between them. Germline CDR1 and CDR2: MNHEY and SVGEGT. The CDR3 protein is CASRDGGNTEAFF. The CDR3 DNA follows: TGTGCCAGCAGGGACGGGGGGAACACTGAAGCTTTCTTT.

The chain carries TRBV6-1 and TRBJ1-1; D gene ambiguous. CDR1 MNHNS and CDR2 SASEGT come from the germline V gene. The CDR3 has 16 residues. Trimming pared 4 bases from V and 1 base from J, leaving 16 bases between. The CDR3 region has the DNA TGTGCCAGCAGTGTCCTCTTTGCGGGCAAGAACACTGAAGCTTTCTTT. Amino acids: CASSVLFAGKNTEAFF.